Below are 32 T cell receptor beta chains sequenced from a single sample in a study of OX40 agonist ivuxolimab in advanced cancers. Data came from immunoSEQ multiplex PCR; TCRdb stores just in-frame clones and leaves some out. The table lists approximately 60,000 clones, roughly 84% of them singletons. The material sequenced was CD4+ or CD8+ T cells sorted from blood, taken in a trial of the OX40 agonist ivuxolimab. The receptors here all came from an adult with an advanced solid tumor such as melanoma, head and neck, liver or kidney cancer.

The chain links TRBV4-1 to TRBJ2-7; TRBD2 agrees at 7 bases. Germline values: CDR1 MGHRA, CDR2 YSYEKL. There are 16 residues in the CDR3. V was pared by 0 bases and J by 2 bases, with 7 bases of the junction left unmatched. The CDR3: CASSQEWTRSPYEQYF. In DNA form, the CDR3 reads TGCGCCAGCAGCCAAGAGTGGACTAGAAGTCCCTACGAGCAGTACTTC.

The chain has TRBV5-6 and TRBJ2-2; D not certain. The ends were cut back, 2 bases at V and 4 bases at J, with 18 bases in the middle. Looked up from germline, CDR1 is SGHDT and CDR2 is YYEEEE. The length of the CDR3 is 17 residues. The CDR3, as DNA: TGTGCCAGCAGCTTCCTGCCCCCACCCCGAGGCACCGGGGAGCTGTTTTTT. Protein: CASSFLPPPRGTGELFF.

The chain links TRBV28 to TRBJ2-3; no clear D. The germline CDR1 and CDR2 sequences are MDHEN and SYDVKM. The CDR3 contains 12 residues. Between the trimmed V and J ends, which lost 5 bases and 2 bases, there was a span of 5 bases. The CDR3 DNA sequence: TGTGCCAGCAGTGTTTACACAGATACGCAGTATTTT. It yields the protein CASSVYTDTQYF.

The chain employs TRBV6-5 and TRBJ2-1; 9 nucleotides align to TRBD2. The germline gives CDR1 MNHEY, CDR2 SVGAGI. The CDR3 contains 14 residues. The V and J ends lost 5 bases and 7 bases, in that order; junction bases with no gene match: 6. CDR3 protein: CASSPGTSRNEQFF. Here the CDR3 DNA reads TGTGCCAGCAGTCCCGGGACTAGCAGGAATGAGCAGTTCTTC.

The gene calls are TRBV6-1 and TRBJ2-2; a possible D gene is TRBD1 (5 bases). The ends were cut back, 2 bases at V and 4 bases at J, with 8 bases in the middle. This CDR3 contains 14 residues. CDR1 is MNHNS, CDR2 SASEGT, per germline. The CDR3 bases are TGTGCCAGCAGTGAAATGACAGCCACCGGGGAGCTGTTTTTT. This translates into CASSEMTATGELFF.

The V gene is TRBV5-1, the J gene TRBJ2-5, with D unclear. This CDR3 is built from 12 residues. CDR1 is SGHRS and CDR2 is YFSETQ in the germline V gene. With 0 bases removed from V and 5 bases from J, the gap between germline ends came to 5 bases. CDR3 nucleotides: TGCGCCAGCAGCTTGGCCGGGGAGACCCAGTACTTC. Its protein is CASSLAGETQYF.

The CDR3 DNA reads as TGTGCCAGCAGCTTACAGGGGGCGGGTGAAAAACTGTTTTTT. Its protein is CASSLQGAGEKLFF. The chain employs TRBV7-8 and TRBJ1-4, with 8 bases identical to TRBD1. The CDR3 contains 14 residues. Trimming took 2 bases from V and 7 from J; bases not matched to a gene: 3. CDR1 is SGHVS, CDR2 FQNEAQ, per germline.

This clone appeared once. The chain recombines TRBV19 with TRBJ2-3; D is possibly TRBD1 (5 bases). The CDR3 length is 15 residues. The germline V and J ends were trimmed by 6 bases and 0 bases, with 13 bases remaining between them. Germline lookup yields CDR1 LNHDA and CDR2 SQIVND (reference sequence). The chain's CDR3 is CASRTRTSSTDTQYF. The DNA of the CDR3 is TGTGCCAGTAGGACTCGGACATCTAGCACAGATACGCAGTATTTT.

This clone was seen a single time. V usage is TRBV4-1 and J usage is TRBJ1-1; a possible D gene is TRBD1 (5 bases). Germline V gene data show CDR1 as MGHRA and CDR2 as YSYEKL. V shed 1 base and J shed 4 bases, with 13 bases lying between them. The CDR3 loop spans 15 amino acids. The CDR3 DNA is TGCGCCAGCAGCCAAGTGCGGGGGGAGAGCACTGAAGCTTTCTTT. Translating it yields CASSQVRGESTEAFF.

This chain uses TRBV15 with TRBJ2-5; 12 bases align to TRBD1. The length of the CDR3 is 16 residues. Per the germline V gene, CDR1 is LNHNV and CDR2 is YYDKDF (reference sequence). V trimming: 1 base; J trimming: 4 bases; junction bases outside the gene matches: 4. CDR3 sequence reads: CATSRVGQGAAETQYF. The CDR3 DNA reads TGTGCCACCAGCAGAGTGGGACAGGGGGCGGCAGAGACCCAGTACTTC. The whole variable domain, filled in from reference TRBV15 and TRBJ2-5, reads DAMVIQNPRYQVTQFGKPVTLSCSQTLNHNVMYWYQQKSSQAPKLLFHYYDKDFNNEADTPDNFQSRRPNTSFCFLDIRSPGLGDTAMYLCATSRVGQGAAETQYFGPGTRLLVL.

The J gene is TRBJ1-4, the V gene TRBV10-3; the D is unclear. This CDR3 has 16 residues. The germline gives CDR1 ENHRY, CDR2 SYGVKD. The V end was cut by 5 bases, the J end by 0 bases, with 13 bases between. This CDR3 is CAISLTGGATNEKLFF. CDR3 DNA: TGTGCCATCAGTCTGACCGGCGGCGCAACTAATGAAAAACTGTTTTTT.

The chain joins TRBV7-2 to TRBJ2-7; a possible D gene is TRBD1 (6 bases). V was cut by 3 bases and J by 0 bases, with 12 bases left in between. The CDR3 is 15 residues long. Germline loops: CDR1 SGHTA, CDR2 FQGNSA. The CDR3 coding sequence is TGTGCCAGCAGCTTCGGACAGTCCAGCTCCTACGAGCAGTACTTC. Translating gives CASSFGQSSSYEQYF.

The rearrangement links TRBV14 to TRBJ2-3; 8 positions agree with TRBD2. Germline values: CDR1 SGHDN, CDR2 FVKESK. Trimming removed 4 bases from V and 5 bases from J; junction bases left unmatched: 11. The CDR3 sequence is 16 residues long. CDR3 residues: CASSPKKLAAIDTQYF. CDR3 DNA: TGTGCCAGCAGCCCTAAGAAACTAGCGGCCATAGATACGCAGTATTTT.

CDR3 sequence: CASSPIPRDTQYF. The CDR3 DNA is TGTGCCAGCTCACCAATCCCTAGAGATACGCAGTATTTT. The chain uses TRBV18 and TRBJ2-3; D is uncertain. In germline, CDR1 is KGHSH, CDR2 LQKENI. The CDR3 extends over 13 amino acids. V lost 2 bases and J 5 bases, leaving 8 bases between the germline ends.

The chain carries TRBV5-4 and TRBJ1-2; perhaps TRBD1 as D (5 bases). Germline CDR1 reads SGHNT; CDR2 reads YYREEE (reference sequence). The CDR3 is made up of 13 amino acids. V lost 0 bases and J lost 2, with 5 bases in between. CDR3 nucleotides: TGTGCCAGCAGCTTGGCAGGGAACTATGGCTACACCTTC. Translation gives CASSLAGNYGYTF.

This clone has just a few counts. The V call is TRBV7-2, the J call TRBJ1-5; possibly TRBD1 for D (6 bases). The CDR3 length is 14 residues. V lost 5 bases and J 2 bases, leaving 10 bases between the germline ends. Germline loops: CDR1 SGHTA, CDR2 FQGNSA. The CDR3 here is CASSLQGGNQPQHF. CDR3 nucleotide sequence: TGTGCCAGCAGCCTACAGGGAGGCAATCAGCCCCAGCATTTT.

The chain recombines TRBV5-4 with TRBJ1-1; 7 nucleotides align to TRBD1. The CDR3 runs 15 residues. V dropped 5 bases and J dropped 0; count of bases not matched to a gene: 7. Germline loops: CDR1 SGHNT, CDR2 YYREEE (reference sequence). The CDR3 sequence is CASRSTGTMNTEAFF. The CDR3 DNA reads as TGTGCCAGCAGGTCGACAGGGACTATGAACACTGAAGCTTTCTTT.

The chain recombines TRBV19 with TRBJ1-5, with a possible D match to TRBD1 (6 bases). Germline CDR1 reads LNHDA; CDR2 reads SQIVND (reference sequence). Between the trimmed V and J ends, which lost 8 bases and 11 bases, there was a span of 25 bases. This CDR3 contains 15 residues. CDR3 coding DNA: TGTGCCAGTTCTAATTATGGGGACCCTAACAGGGCCCAGCATTTT. Its protein product is CASSNYGDPNRAQHF. Looking up the rest from reference TRBV19 and TRBJ1-5 gives the full variable domain: DGGITQSPKYLFRKEGQNVTLSCEQNLNHDAMYWYRQDPGQGLRLIYYSQIVNDFQKGDIAEGYSVSREKKESFPLTVTSAQKNPTAFYLCASSNYGDPNRAQHFGDGTRLSIL.

V gene TRBV28 combines with J gene TRBJ1-1, with a tentative D call TRBD1 (5 bases). The CDR3 extends over 15 amino acids. Trimming took off 5 bases at V and 5 bases at J, with 18 bases between the two ends. Germline V lookup: CDR1 MDHEN, CDR2 SYDVKM. CDR3 protein: CASSPYSEGRTEAFF. CDR3 DNA sequence: TGTGCCAGCAGTCCGTATTCTGAGGGGAGGACTGAAGCTTTCTTT.

V and J are TRBV4-3 and TRBJ2-3, with 9 bases aligning to TRBD2. CDR3 length: 15 amino acids. Germline CDR1 LGHNA, CDR2 YSLEER. Losses at the gene ends were 4 bases for V and 5 bases for J; bases not matched to a gene: 7. In DNA, the CDR3 is TGCGCCAGCAGCCTGGGGACTAGCTCTGGAGATACGCAGTATTTT. Translation: CASSLGTSSGDTQYF.

V is TRBV28 and J is TRBJ1-2; D remains ambiguous. In germline, CDR1 is MDHEN, CDR2 SYDVKM. Between the trimmed V and J ends, which lost 6 bases and 7 bases, there was a span of 18 bases. CDR3 length: 14 residues. The CDR3 here is CASRPIGTRGGYTF. CDR3 in DNA: TGTGCCAGCAGACCTATAGGCACTCGCGGTGGCTACACCTTC.

The V and J genes are TRBV6-6 and TRBJ2-7; TRBD1 matches at 7 bases. In germline, CDR1 is MNHNY, CDR2 SVGAGI (reference sequence). The junction had 3 bases not matched to a gene; V was cut back by 0 bases and J by 4 bases. This CDR3 spans 14 amino acids. The CDR3 sequence: CASSYSGQVYEQYF. The CDR3, as DNA: TGTGCCAGCAGTTACTCAGGACAGGTTTACGAGCAGTACTTC.

J is TRBJ1-1 and V is TRBV4-1; no firm D call. The germline V and J ends were trimmed by 0 bases and 1 base, with 12 bases remaining between them. The CDR3 is 16 amino acids. Germline values: CDR1 MGHRA, CDR2 YSYEKL. The CDR3: CASSQERGGRNTEAFF. CDR3 nucleotides: TGCGCCAGCAGCCAAGAGCGTGGAGGCCGGAACACTGAAGCTTTCTTT.

The rearrangement joins TRBV29-1 to TRBJ1-1, with 8 bases lining up with TRBD1. V gave up 4 bases and J gave up 7 bases; unmatched junction bases: 8. The CDR3 is made up of 13 amino acids. Germline lookup yields CDR1 SQVTM and CDR2 ANQGSEA. The DNA for the CDR3 is TGCAGCGTTGTCGGCCAGGGGGCAGGTGAAGCTTTCTTT. It specifies CSVVGQGAGEAFF.

This clone was recorded only once. The chain is built from TRBV6-5 and TRBJ1-1, with D possibly being TRBD1 (6 bases). Germline CDR1 is MNHEY and CDR2 is SVGAGI. Trimming took off 0 bases at V and 5 bases at J, with 13 bases between the two ends. This CDR3 region has 15 residues. In nucleotides, the CDR3 is TGTGCCAGCAGTTACTCAAGAACAGGGAGGACTGAAGCTTTCTTT. It translates to CASSYSRTGRTEAFF.

This rearrangement joins TRBV18 to TRBJ2-4, with 7 bases aligning to TRBD2. The CDR3 is 13 amino acids. The J segment lost 6 bases and the V segment lost 4 bases, leaving 3 bases of the junction unmatched. Germline CDR1 KGHSH, CDR2 LQKENI. CDR3 protein: CASSLERGNIQYF. CDR3 nucleotide sequence: TGTGCCAGCTCACTTGAGCGGGGAAACATTCAGTACTTC.

V usage is TRBV10-3 and J usage is TRBJ1-1, with D hard to call. CDR1 and CDR2 (germline): ENHRY, SYGVKD. Trimming left V 3 bases short and J 8 bases short, with 13 bases between. The CDR3 spans 13 residues. The CDR3 region has the DNA TGTGCCATCAGTGAAGCGCCTCGTGAGGAAGCTTTCTTT. It translates to CAISEAPREEAFF.

This clone was detected only once. This rearrangement joins TRBV18 to TRBJ2-5; possibly TRBD2 for D (7 bases). Germline V CDR1 and CDR2: KGHSH, LQKENI. The ends were cut back, 6 bases at V and 0 bases at J, with 17 bases in the middle. There are 16 residues in the CDR3. The CDR3 DNA sequence: TGTGCCAGCTCCGGCGGGGGCGGGGGACACCAAGAGACCCAGTACTTC. This gives the protein CASSGGGGGHQETQYF.

The CDR3 here is CASRPTGRNEKLFF. CDR3 DNA: TGTGCCAGCAGGCCGACAGGGCGCAATGAAAAACTGTTTTTT. The gene calls are TRBV28 and TRBJ1-4; 7 bases match TRBD1. The germline gives CDR1 MDHEN, CDR2 SYDVKM. The V gene end was trimmed by 6 bases and the J gene end by 5 bases; junction bases not matched to a gene: 6. The CDR3 extends over 14 amino acids. Full variable domain (remainder filled in from reference TRBV28 and TRBJ1-4): DVKVTQSSRYLVKRTGEKVFLECVQDMDHENMFWYRQDPGLGLRLIYFSYDVKMKEKGDIPEGYSVSREKKERFSLILESASTNQTSMYLCASRPTGRNEKLFFGSGTQLSVL.

This clone turned up a few times. The rearrangement uses TRBV5-1 and TRBJ2-5; D possibly corresponds to TRBD1 (5 bases). Germline-derived CDR1 and CDR2 are SGHRS and YFSETQ. Trimming cost V 0 bases and J 0 bases, with 6 bases left between them. The CDR3 runs to 14 residues. CDR3 sequence reads: CASSLGQYQETQYF. The CDR3 coding sequence is TGCGCCAGCAGCTTGGGACAGTACCAAGAGACCCAGTACTTC. The whole variable domain, remainder taken from reference TRBV5-1 and TRBJ2-5, is KAGVTQTPRYLIKTRGQQVTLSCSPISGHRSVSWYQQTPGQGLQFLFEYFSETQRNKGNFPGRFSGRQFSNSRSEMNVSTLELGDSALYLCASSLGQYQETQYFGPGTRLLVL.

This chain joins TRBV18 and TRBJ1-2, with D unresolved. The V end lost 6 bases, the J end lost 5 bases, and 13 bases lay between the germline ends. CDR1 and CDR2 (germline): KGHSH, LQKENI. This CDR3 region has 13 residues. The CDR3 DNA sequence: TGTGCCAGCTCCCTTGACATGGTTTATGGCTACACCTTC. Protein: CASSLDMVYGYTF. The full variable domain, with the rest looked up from reference TRBV18 and TRBJ1-2, is NAGVMQNPRHLVRRRGQEARLRCSPMKGHSHVYWYRQLPEEGLKFMVYLQKENIIDESGMPKERFSAEFPKEGPSILRIQQVVRGDSAAYFCASSLDMVYGYTFGSGTRLTVV.

Regarding this clone: This sample includes further DNA sequences coding for the same CDR3. The gene calls are TRBV18 and TRBJ1-4; 10 nucleotides line up with TRBD1. This CDR3 has 15 amino acids. CDR1 and CDR2 (germline): KGHSH, LQKENI. The J segment lost 5 bases and the V segment lost 3 bases, leaving 3 bases of the junction unmatched. This CDR3 is CASSPPGQGNEKLFF. DNA for the CDR3: TGTGCCAGCTCACCCCCGGGACAGGGGAATGAAAAACTGTTTTTT.